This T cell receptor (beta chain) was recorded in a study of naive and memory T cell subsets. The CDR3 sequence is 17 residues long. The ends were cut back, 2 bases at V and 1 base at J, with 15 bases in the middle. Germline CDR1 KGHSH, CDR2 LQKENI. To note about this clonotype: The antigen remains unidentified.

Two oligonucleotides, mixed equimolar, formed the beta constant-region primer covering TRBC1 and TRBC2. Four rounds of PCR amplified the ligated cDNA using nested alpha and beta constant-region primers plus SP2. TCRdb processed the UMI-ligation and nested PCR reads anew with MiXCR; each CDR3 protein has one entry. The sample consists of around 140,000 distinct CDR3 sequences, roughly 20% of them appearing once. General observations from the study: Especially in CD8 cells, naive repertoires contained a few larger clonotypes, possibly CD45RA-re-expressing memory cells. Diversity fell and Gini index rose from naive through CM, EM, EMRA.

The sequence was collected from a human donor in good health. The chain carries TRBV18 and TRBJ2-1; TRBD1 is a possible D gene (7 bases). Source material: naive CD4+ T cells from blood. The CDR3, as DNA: TGTGCCAGCTCACCAGGGGGGACAGCCCATTCCTACAATGAGCAGTTCTTC. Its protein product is CASSPGGTAHSYNEQFF.